The clone carrying this T cell receptor beta chain has only a few counts. Its target is not known. The source of the sample is a study of T cell repertoires in aging, cancer and after chemotherapy. Findings and caveats of the study: Age-matched healthy donors had significantly more diverse, less clonal blood TCR repertoires than untreated cancer patients. Rebound thymic output was suggested by rising median generation probability during chemotherapy in each cancer cohort.

A mixed TRB-A/B primer pool amplified rearranged TRB by multiplex touch-down PCR. TCRdb re-analysed the multiplex PCR reads in MiXCR, keeping a single row per CDR3 protein. The data hold about 2,000 distinct CDR3 sequences, with about 19% observed a single time. Trimming shortened V by 0 bases and J by 11 bases, and 14 bases separated the two germline ends. The CDR3 has 14 amino acids. Germline CDR1 is MNHNY and CDR2 is SVGAGI (reference sequence). TCR beta rearrangements were amplified from peripheral blood genomic DNA. This sequence originates from a human donor with a solid tumor. The sample consisted of blood. V and J are TRBV6-6 and TRBJ1-5; no firm D call. In DNA form, the CDR3 reads TGTGCCAGCAGTTACTCGCTGTCGGTGAGGGCCCAGCATTTT. This encodes CASSYSLSVRAQHF.